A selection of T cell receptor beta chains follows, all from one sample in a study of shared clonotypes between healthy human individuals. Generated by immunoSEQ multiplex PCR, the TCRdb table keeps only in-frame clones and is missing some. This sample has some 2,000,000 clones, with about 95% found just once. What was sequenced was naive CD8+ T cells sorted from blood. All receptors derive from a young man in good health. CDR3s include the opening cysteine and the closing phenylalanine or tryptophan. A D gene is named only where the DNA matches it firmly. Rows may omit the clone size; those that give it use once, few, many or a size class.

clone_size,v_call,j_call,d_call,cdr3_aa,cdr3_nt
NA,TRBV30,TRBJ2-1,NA,CAWSHNEQFF,TGTGCCTGGAGCCACAATGAGCAGTTCTTC
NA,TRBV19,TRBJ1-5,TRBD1,CASSKGQVDYQPQHF,TGTGCCAGTAGTAAGGGACAGGTTGATTATCAGCCCCAGCATTTT
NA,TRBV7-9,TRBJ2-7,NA,CASSLPGVLEQYF,TGTGCCAGCAGCTTACCAGGGGTTCTCGAGCAGTACTTC
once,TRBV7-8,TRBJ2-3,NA,CASSAYKMPDTQYF,TGTGCCAGCAGCGCATACAAGATGCCAGATACGCAGTATTTT
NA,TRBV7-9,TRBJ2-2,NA,CASSPWGTTLSSGELFF,TGTGCCAGCAGCCCCTGGGGCACAACCCTATCCTCCGGGGAGCTGTTTTTT
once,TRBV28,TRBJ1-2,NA,CASISQDGIYGYTF,TGTGCCAGCATCTCTCAGGACGGGATTTATGGCTACACCTTC
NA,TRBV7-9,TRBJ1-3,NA,CASSPETVTGNTIYF,TGTGCCAGCAGCCCCGAAACAGTAACTGGAAACACCATATATTTT
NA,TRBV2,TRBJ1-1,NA,CASSEVDSHTEAFF,TGTGCCAGCAGTGAAGTGGACAGTCACACTGAAGCTTTCTTT
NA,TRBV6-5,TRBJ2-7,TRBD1,CASGYRDRGANEQYF,TGTGCCAGCGGCTACCGGGACAGGGGGGCCAACGAGCAGTACTTC
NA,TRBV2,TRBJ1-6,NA,CASSAGVLPLHF,TGTGCCAGCAGTGCAGGGGTTTTGCCCCTCCACTTT
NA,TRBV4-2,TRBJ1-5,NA,CASSPRSNQPQHF,TGTGCCAGCAGCCCCCGGAGCAATCAGCCCCAGCATTTT
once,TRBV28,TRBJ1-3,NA,CARHNSGNTIYF,TGTGCCAGACATAACTCTGGAAACACCATATATTTT
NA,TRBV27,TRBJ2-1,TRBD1,CASSPRTGGDFYEQFF,TGTGCCAGCAGTCCCCGGACAGGGGGCGACTTCTATGAGCAGTTCTTC
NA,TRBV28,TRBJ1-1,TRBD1,CASTGTGIMNTEAFF,TGTGCCAGTACCGGGACAGGGATCATGAACACTGAAGCTTTCTTT
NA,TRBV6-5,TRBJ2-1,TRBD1,CASSLTGNEQFF,TGTGCCAGCAGTTTGACAGGGAATGAGCAGTTCTTC
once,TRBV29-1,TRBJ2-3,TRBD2,CSVFGGRVDTQYF,TGCAGCGTTTTCGGCGGGAGGGTAGATACGCAGTATTTT
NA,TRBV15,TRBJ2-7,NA,CATSSDTLEGPYEQYF,TGTGCCACCAGCAGTGACACCTTGGAGGGCCCCTACGAGCAGTACTTC
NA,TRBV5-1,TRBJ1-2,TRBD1,CASSSEGTAYGYTF,TGCGCCAGCAGCTCAGAAGGGACAGCCTATGGCTACACCTTC
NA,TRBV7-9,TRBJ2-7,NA,CASSLPAGVEQYF,TGTGCCAGCAGCCTCCCTGCCGGGGTTGAGCAGTACTTC
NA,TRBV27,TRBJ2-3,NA,CASKDTGTDTQYF,TGTGCCAGCAAGGACACTGGCACAGATACGCAGTATTTT
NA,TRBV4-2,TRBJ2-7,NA,CASSQAAPHNGYEQYF,TGTGCCAGCAGCCAAGCGGCCCCCCACAATGGCTACGAGCAGTACTTC
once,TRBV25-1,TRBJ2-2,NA,CASSESVPKGELFF,TGTGCCAGCAGTGAATCTGTTCCTAAGGGGGAGCTGTTTTTT
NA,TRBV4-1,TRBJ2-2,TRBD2,CASSQDGRGYTGELFF,TGCGCCAGCAGCCAAGATGGGCGGGGGTACACCGGGGAGCTGTTTTTT
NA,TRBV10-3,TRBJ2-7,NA,CAIREGSYEQYF,TGTGCCATCAGGGAGGGGTCCTACGAGCAGTACTTC
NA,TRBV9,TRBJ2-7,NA,CASSVDPSSYEQYF,TGTGCCAGCAGCGTTGACCCAAGCTCCTACGAGCAGTACTTC
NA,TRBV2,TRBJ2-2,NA,CASSEVQGNTGELFF,TGTGCCAGCAGTGAGGTTCAGGGGAACACCGGGGAGCTGTTTTTT